This passage covers 27 T cell receptor beta chains from one sample sequenced in a study of blood T cells in healthy people across ages (dated by TCRdb to between 2015 and 2016). The library was made by 5' RACE. The data were produced on an Illumina HiSeq 2500. A second PCR of about 7 to 12 cycles was run with a J-beta primer mix and a sample-barcoded 5' primer. TCRdb reprocessing: public reads trimmed at Q25 with fastp, clones called with MiXCR, in-frame beta chains kept. When rows share a CDR3 protein, they turn into one entry using the most common DNA and genes. This sample is represented by fewer than 1 million distinct CDR3 sequences; 40% to 50% of them were singletons. The ten largest clones take up nearly 20% of the sample. Sequencing was carried out using blood. The receptors here all came from a man aged 60 to 69 in good health.

The J gene is TRBJ2-5, the V gene TRBV9; tentatively, D is TRBD2 (6 bases). The ends were cut back, 4 bases at V and 4 bases at J, with 23 bases in the middle. Germline V lookup: CDR1 SGDLS, CDR2 YYNGEE. The CDR3 extends over 17 amino acids. The chain's CDR3 is CASSIGAQRGSIETQYF. DNA of the CDR3: TGTGCCAGCAGCATAGGGGCCCAACGGGGGAGTATAGAGACCCAGTACTTC. Looking up the rest from reference TRBV9 and TRBJ2-5 gives the full variable domain: DSGVTQTPKHLITATGQRVTLRCSPRSGDLSVYWYQQSLDQGLQFLIQYYNGEERAKGNILERFSAQQFPDLHSELNLSSLELGDSALYFCASSIGAQRGSIETQYFGPGTRLLVL.

This clonotype was observed a handful of times. The chain couples TRBV12-5 to TRBJ2-1, with TRBD1 identical over 10 bases. V dropped 6 bases and J dropped 8; count of bases not matched to a gene: 4. The CDR3 length is 13 residues. Germline loops: CDR1 LGHNT, CDR2 FRNRAP. CDR3 region: CASGSGTGDEQFF. For the CDR3, the DNA is TGTGCTAGTGGCTCCGGGACAGGGGATGAGCAGTTCTTC. Full variable domain (missing parts from reference TRBV12-5 and TRBJ2-1): DARVTQTPRHKVTEMGQEVTMRCQPILGHNTVFWYRQTMMQGLELLAYFRNRAPLDDSGMPKDRFSAEMPDATLATLKIQPSEPRDSAVYFCASGSGTGDEQFFGPGTRLTVL.

This clonotype appeared a few times. V is TRBV7-8 and J is TRBJ1-6; the D is unclear. Trimming removed 2 bases from V and 7 bases from J, with 12 bases in between. The germline V gene encodes CDR1 SGHVS and CDR2 FQNEAQ. The CDR3 is 15 residues long. DNA of the CDR3: TGTGCCAGCAGCTTACGGGAGGGCTCAAATTCACCCCTCCACTTT. This codes for CASSLREGSNSPLHF.

The J gene is TRBJ1-1, the V gene TRBV12-3 or TRBV12-4, with TRBD1 matching over 7 bases. V gave up 5 bases and J gave up 4 bases; unmatched junction bases: 10. The CDR3 has 15 residues. CDR3 coding DNA: TGTGCCAGCAGTCCCAACAGGGGTGGAGGCACTGAAGCTTTCTTT. Its protein is CASSPNRGGGTEAFF.

The chain is built from TRBV7-8 and TRBJ2-3; 9 positions agree with TRBD1. Per the germline V gene, CDR1 is SGHVS and CDR2 is FQNEAQ. The CDR3 spans 12 residues. The CDR3 coding sequence is TGTGCTTCCATTACAGGGGGCGGCACGCAGTATTTT. Translating it yields CASITGGGTQYF. The whole variable domain, filled in from reference TRBV7-8 and TRBJ2-3, reads GAGVSQSPRYKVAKRGQDVALRCDPISGHVSLFWYQQALGQGPEFLTYFQNEAQLDKSGLPSDRFFAERPEGSVSTLKIQRTQQEDSAVYLCASITGGGTQYFGPGTRLTVL.

J is TRBJ2-5 and V is TRBV6-2 or TRBV6-3; 9 bases match TRBD1. The J call is in doubt because the DNA end fits TRBJ2-7 better. Germline CDR1 is MNHEY and CDR2 is SVGEGT. This CDR3 is 16 amino acids long. The CDR3 spells CASSYPRTGDNYEQYF. CDR3 nucleotide sequence: TGTGCCAGCAGTTATCCCCGGACAGGGGACAACTACGAGCAGTACTTC.

With regard to this clonotype: A much more abundant neighbour one base away suggests this may be a read error. The rearrangement links TRBV20-1 to TRBJ1-1; a possible D gene is TRBD1 (5 bases). The CDR3 contains 12 residues. The germline CDR1 and CDR2 sequences are DFQATT and SNEGSKA (reference sequence). CDR3 DNA: TGCAATACTGGGGGGGTGGGGGGTGGAGCTTTCTTT. This codes for CNTGGVGGGAFF.

The chain links TRBV12-3 or TRBV12-4 to TRBJ1-5; 8 bases match TRBD1. The length of the CDR3 is 16 residues. V gave up 4 bases and J gave up 0 bases; unmatched junction bases: 5. The CDR3 bases are TGTGCCAGCAGTTCCCGGACAGGGTTTAGCAATCAGCCCCAGCATTTT. It codes for CASSSRTGFSNQPQHF.

This clonotype was detected only a few times. The gene calls are TRBV6-5 and TRBJ2-3, with D unclear. The V gene's germline CDR1 is MNHEY and CDR2 SVGAGI. V lost 7 bases and J lost 1, with 12 bases in between. This CDR3 is built from 14 residues. CDR3 coding DNA: TGTGCCAGCAAGTTCGCGGACCGCACAGATACGCAGTATTTT. Protein: CASKFADRTDTQYF.

This clonotype turned up a few times. The V gene is TRBV20-1, the J gene TRBJ1-2; TRBD1 agrees at 10 bases. The CDR3 runs to 13 residues. Germline V gene data show CDR1 as DFQATT and CDR2 as SNEGSKA (reference sequence). Trimming at V came to 5 bases and at J to 3 bases, leaving 3 bases not matched to a gene. The DNA of the CDR3 is TGCAGTGCTCCGGACAGGGGGGACTATGGCTACACCTTC. The encoded protein is CSAPDRGDYGYTF.

This chain links TRBV29-1 with TRBJ1-5; D perhaps matches TRBD1 (5 bases). Trimming took off 0 bases at V and 9 bases at J, with 12 bases between the two ends. Germline V gives CDR1 SQVTM, CDR2 ANQGSEA. The CDR3 spans 13 residues. The CDR3, as DNA: TGCAGCGTTGAAGATCATGAGGGACGGCCCCAGCATTTT. Translated: CSVEDHEGRPQHF.

Points on this clonotype: A read error may produce the germline difference seen at one junction end. The chain uses TRBV20-1 and TRBJ2-3; 9 nucleotides align to TRBD2. This CDR3 comprises 14 residues. Germline V gene lookup returns CDR1 DFQATT and CDR2 SNEGSKA (reference sequence). The CDR3 spells CSAPSGGFFDTQDF. CDR3 coding DNA: TGCAGTGCTCCGAGCGGGGGGTTCTTTGATACGCAGGATTTT.

The chain is built from TRBV6-6 and TRBJ1-2; a weak D match, TRBD1 (5 bases). Trimming took 4 bases from V and 11 from J, leaving 11 bases between them. Germline V gene sequence: CDR1 MNHNY, CDR2 SVGAGI (reference sequence). The CDR3 totals 11 residues. In nucleotides, the CDR3 is TGTGCCAGCAGTTCGGGACCCCCGTACACCTTC. Translated: CASSSGPPYTF.

On this clonotype: Possible read error: a much larger clone is one base away. This chain links TRBV4-3 with TRBJ2-3; a possible D gene is TRBD2 (6 bases). Per the germline V gene, CDR1 is LGHNA and CDR2 is YSLEER. The CDR3 is 14 amino acids. CDR3 residues: CTSSQTRSGDTQYF. In DNA form, the CDR3 reads TGCACCAGCAGCCAAACGAGAAGCGGGGATACGCAGTATTTT.

The chain combines TRBV14 with TRBJ2-1, with a weak D call TRBD2 (5 bases). This CDR3 spans 16 amino acids. Trimming took 1 base from V and 7 from J, leaving 17 bases between them. Germline values: CDR1 SGHDN, CDR2 FVKESK. The CDR3 here is CASSQAGSPRLNEQFF. In nucleotides, the CDR3 is TGTGCCAGCAGCCAAGCGGGGAGTCCCCGGTTAAATGAGCAGTTCTTC.

This clonotype was seen only once. V usage is TRBV6-1 and J usage is TRBJ2-2; no definite D call. Germline V gene data show CDR1 as MNHNS and CDR2 as SASEGT. This CDR3 region has 14 residues. Trimming stripped 6 bases from V and 0 bases from J, with 8 bases between. Written as DNA, the CDR3 is TGTGCCAGCAGGGAGTACGCGAACACCGGGGAGCTGTTTTTT. Its translation: CASREYANTGELFF.

This clonotype was found a few times. The V and J genes are TRBV10-2 and TRBJ2-1; D uncertain. The CDR3 is made up of 12 amino acids. Germline CDR1 reads WSHSY; CDR2 reads SAAADI. With 4 bases removed from V and 6 bases from J, the gap between germline ends came to 7 bases. CDR3 coding DNA: TGCGCCAGCAGTGGTGGAAGCAATGAGCAGTTCTTC. This translates into CASSGGSNEQFF.

The chain joins TRBV6-2 or TRBV6-3 to TRBJ2-7; no clear D gene. Germline assignment: CDR1 MNHEY and CDR2 SVGEGT. V lost 1 base to trimming and J lost 2 bases, with 9 bases between them. The length of the CDR3 is 14 residues. Here the CDR3 reads CASSYLGSTYEQYF. The DNA of the CDR3 is TGTGCCAGCAGTTACTTAGGCAGCACCTACGAGCAGTACTTC.

In its sample, this clonotype was seen a few times. The chain joins TRBV7-9 to TRBJ2-1, with D maybe TRBD2 (6 bases). Germline values: CDR1 SEHNR, CDR2 FQNEAQ (reference sequence). Trimming left V 5 bases short and J 5 bases short, with 7 bases between. CDR3 length: 12 residues. CDR3 protein: CASSRENNEQFF. The CDR3 DNA reads as TGTGCCAGCAGCCGGGAGAACAATGAGCAGTTCTTC.

In its sample, this clonotype was seen a few times. This sequence joins TRBV5-1 and TRBJ1-2; D call uncertain. Per the germline V gene, CDR1 is SGHRS and CDR2 is YFSETQ. The CDR3 is 12 amino acids. V lost 4 bases and J lost 5, with 9 bases in between. The CDR3, as DNA: TGCGCCAGCAGCGCCTCGGGTTATGGCTACACCTTC. Translating gives CASSASGYGYTF.

This clonotype appeared a few times. The chain uses TRBV20-1 and TRBJ1-2, with D hard to call. V dropped 5 bases and J dropped 5 bases, with 18 bases sitting between them. CDR3 length equals 14 residues. The V gene's germline CDR1 is DFQATT and CDR2 SNEGSKA (reference sequence). CDR3 sequence reads: CSALPGPRRYGYTF. The CDR3 coding sequence is TGCAGTGCTCTTCCGGGCCCCAGGAGGTATGGCTACACCTTC.

This clonotype was seen many times. This sequence joins TRBV5-1 and TRBJ1-5; D may be TRBD1 (5 bases). The ends were cut back, 0 bases at V and 1 base at J, with 8 bases in the middle. The CDR3 covers 15 residues. Germline-derived CDR1 and CDR2 are SGHRS and YFSETQ. CDR3 DNA sequence: TGCGCCAGCAGCTTGGCCCCAGGGAGCAATCAGCCCCAGCATTTT. Protein sequence: CASSLAPGSNQPQHF.

V is TRBV9 and J is TRBJ2-1; 7 nucleotides match TRBD1. The V and J ends lost 3 bases and 10 bases, in that order; junction bases with no gene match: 4. In germline, CDR1 is SGDLS, CDR2 YYNGEE. This CDR3 spans 12 amino acids. CDR3 sequence: CASSEGAREQFF. CDR3 nucleotides: TGTGCCAGCAGCGAGGGGGCAAGGGAGCAGTTCTTC.

This sequence joins TRBV10-1 and TRBJ2-3, with unresolved D. Trimming stripped 8 bases from V and 2 bases from J, with 14 bases between. This CDR3 comprises 14 residues. Germline values: CDR1 WNHNN, CDR2 SYGVQD (reference sequence). The CDR3 protein is CASGKDGPTDTQYF. CDR3 nucleotides: TGCGCCAGCGGGAAGGACGGACCCACAGATACGCAGTATTTT.

Worth noting for this clonotype: Being one base from a much bigger clone, this may be a read error. The rearrangement links TRBV28 to TRBJ1-1, with a tentative D call TRBD1 (5 bases). Germline CDR1 reads MDHEN; CDR2 reads SYDVKM. The CDR3 runs 13 residues. CDR3 region: CVSSEGRNTEAFF. The CDR3 DNA sequence: TGTGTCAGCAGTGAGGGGAGGAACACTGAAGCTTTCTTT.

The V call is TRBV5-5, the J call TRBJ1-1; 7 bases are shared with TRBD1. Losses at the gene ends were 4 bases for V and 0 bases for J; bases not matched to a gene: 6. The CDR3 extends over 15 amino acids. Germline loops: CDR1 SGHKS, CDR2 YYEKEE (reference sequence). Here the CDR3 DNA reads TGTGCCAGCAGCCTATTACAGGGGTTGAACACTGAAGCTTTCTTT. It translates to CASSLLQGLNTEAFF.

Note on this clonotype: The junction departs from germline at one end; a sequencing error may be responsible. The rearrangement joins TRBV29-1 to TRBJ1-2, with TRBD1 matching over 7 bases. The germline V gene encodes CDR1 SQVTM and CDR2 ANQGSEA. The CDR3 is 12 residues long. CDR3 amino acids: CGVGEGGRGYTF. For the CDR3, the DNA is TGCGGCGTTGGGGAAGGGGGCAGGGGCTACACCTTC.